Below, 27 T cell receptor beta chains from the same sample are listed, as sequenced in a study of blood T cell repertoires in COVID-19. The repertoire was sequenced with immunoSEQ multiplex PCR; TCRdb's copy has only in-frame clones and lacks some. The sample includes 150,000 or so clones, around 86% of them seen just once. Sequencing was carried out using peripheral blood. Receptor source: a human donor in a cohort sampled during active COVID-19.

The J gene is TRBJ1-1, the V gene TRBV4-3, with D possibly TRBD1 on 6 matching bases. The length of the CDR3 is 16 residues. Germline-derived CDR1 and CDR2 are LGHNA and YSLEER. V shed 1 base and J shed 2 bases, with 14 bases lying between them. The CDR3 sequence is CASSQVWGRENTEAFF. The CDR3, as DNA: TGCGCCAGCAGCCAAGTATGGGGGCGCGAAAACACTGAAGCTTTCTTT.

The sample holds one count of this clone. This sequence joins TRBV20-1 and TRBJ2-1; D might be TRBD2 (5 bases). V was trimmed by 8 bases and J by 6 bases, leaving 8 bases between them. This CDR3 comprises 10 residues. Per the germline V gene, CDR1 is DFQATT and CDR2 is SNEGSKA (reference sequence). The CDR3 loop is CSIAGNEQFF. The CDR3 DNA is TGCAGTATCGCGGGCAATGAGCAGTTCTTC.

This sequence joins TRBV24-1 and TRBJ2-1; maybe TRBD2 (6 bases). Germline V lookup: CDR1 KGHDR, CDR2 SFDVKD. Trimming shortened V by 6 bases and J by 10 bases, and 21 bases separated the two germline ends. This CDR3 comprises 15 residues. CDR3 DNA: TGTGCCACCAGTATCCCTGGATCATTCGGAGGGGAGCAGTTCTTC. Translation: CATSIPGSFGGEQFF.

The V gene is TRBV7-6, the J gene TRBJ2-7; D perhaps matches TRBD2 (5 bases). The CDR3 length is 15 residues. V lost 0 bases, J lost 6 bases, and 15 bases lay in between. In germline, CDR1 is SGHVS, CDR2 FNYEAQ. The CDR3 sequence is CASSLAGNGVGEQYF. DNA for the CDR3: TGTGCCAGCAGCTTAGCAGGAAACGGGGTCGGCGAGCAGTACTTC. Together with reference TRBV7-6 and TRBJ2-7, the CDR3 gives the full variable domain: GAGVSQSPRYKVTKRGQDVALRCDPISGHVSLYWYRQALGQGPEFLTYFNYEAQQDKSGLPNDRFSAERPEGSISTLTIQRTEQRDSAMYRCASSLAGNGVGEQYFGPGTRLTVT.

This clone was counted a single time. The CDR3 sequence is CASSFSGMDEQFF. Written as DNA, the CDR3 is TGTGCCAGCAGTTTTAGCGGGATGGATGAGCAGTTCTTC. The genes are TRBV12-3 or TRBV12-4 and TRBJ2-1; 8 nucleotides align to TRBD2. V dropped 3 bases and J dropped 8; count of bases not matched to a gene: 3. The CDR3 spans 13 residues.

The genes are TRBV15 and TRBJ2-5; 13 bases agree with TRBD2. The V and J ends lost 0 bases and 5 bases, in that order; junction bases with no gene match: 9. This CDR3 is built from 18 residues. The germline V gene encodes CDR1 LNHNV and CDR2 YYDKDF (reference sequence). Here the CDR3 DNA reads TGTGCCACCAGCAGAGATCTAGGACTAGCGGGAGAAGGGGAGACCCAGTACTTC. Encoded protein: CATSRDLGLAGEGETQYF.

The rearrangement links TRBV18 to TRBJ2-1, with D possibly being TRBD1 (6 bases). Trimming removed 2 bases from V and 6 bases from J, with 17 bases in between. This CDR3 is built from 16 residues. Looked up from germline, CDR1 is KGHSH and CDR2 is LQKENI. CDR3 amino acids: CASSPFGAGAVNEQFF. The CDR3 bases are TGTGCCAGCTCACCATTTGGGGCAGGGGCAGTCAATGAGCAGTTCTTC.

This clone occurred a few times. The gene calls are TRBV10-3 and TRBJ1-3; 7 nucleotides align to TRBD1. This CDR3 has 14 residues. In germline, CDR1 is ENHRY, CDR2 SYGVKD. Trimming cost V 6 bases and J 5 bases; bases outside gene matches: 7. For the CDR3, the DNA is TGTGCCATCAGCGGGGGACAGAAAAGAAACACCATATATTTT. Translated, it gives CAISGGQKRNTIYF.

CDR3 residues: CASSLAQNSNQPQHF. The CDR3, as DNA: TGTGCCAGCAGCTTGGCACAGAATAGCAATCAGCCCCAGCATTTT. V usage is TRBV5-5 and J usage is TRBJ1-5; D gene uncertain. This CDR3 region has 15 residues. The V end lost 0 bases, the J end lost 0 bases, and 7 bases lay between the germline ends. The germline V gene encodes CDR1 SGHKS and CDR2 YYEKEE (reference sequence). The whole variable domain, remainder taken from reference TRBV5-5 and TRBJ1-5, is DAGVTQSPTHLIKTRGQQVTLRCSPISGHKSVSWYQQVLGQGPQFIFQYYEKEERGRGNFPDRFSARQFPNYSSELNVNALLLGDSALYLCASSLAQNSNQPQHFGDGTRLSIL.

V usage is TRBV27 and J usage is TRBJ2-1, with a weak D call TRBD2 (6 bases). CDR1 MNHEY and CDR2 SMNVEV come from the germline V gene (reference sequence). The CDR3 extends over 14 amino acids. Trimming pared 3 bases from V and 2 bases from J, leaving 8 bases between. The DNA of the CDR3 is TGTGCCAGCAGTTTTGGAGGGACCTACAATGAGCAGTTCTTC. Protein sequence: CASSFGGTYNEQFF.

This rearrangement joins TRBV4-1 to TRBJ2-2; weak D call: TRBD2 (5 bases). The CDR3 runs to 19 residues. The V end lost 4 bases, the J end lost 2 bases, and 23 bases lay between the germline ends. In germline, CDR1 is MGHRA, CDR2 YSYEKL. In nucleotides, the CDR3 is TGCGCCAGCAGCCTTGAGGAGAGGGCGCCCAAAAAAAACACCGGGGAGCTGTTTTTT. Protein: CASSLEERAPKKNTGELFF.

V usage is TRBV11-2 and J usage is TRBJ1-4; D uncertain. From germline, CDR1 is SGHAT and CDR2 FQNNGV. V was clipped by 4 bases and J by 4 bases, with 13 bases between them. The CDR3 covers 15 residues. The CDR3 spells CASSYAGNSNEKLFF. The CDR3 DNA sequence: TGTGCCAGCAGCTACGCCGGGAACAGTAATGAAAAACTGTTTTTT.

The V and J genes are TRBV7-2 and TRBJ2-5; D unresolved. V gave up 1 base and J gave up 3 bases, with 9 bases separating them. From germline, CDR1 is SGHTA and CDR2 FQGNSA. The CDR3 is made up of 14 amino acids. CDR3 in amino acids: CASSLGFRKETQYF. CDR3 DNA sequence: TGTGCCAGCAGCTTAGGTTTCAGGAAAGAGACCCAGTACTTC.

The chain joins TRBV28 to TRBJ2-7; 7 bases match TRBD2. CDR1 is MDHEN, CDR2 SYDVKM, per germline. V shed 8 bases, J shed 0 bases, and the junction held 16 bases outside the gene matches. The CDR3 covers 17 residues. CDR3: CASPPTGTTSSSYEQYF. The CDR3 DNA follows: TGTGCCAGCCCCCCAACCGGGACTACATCGAGCTCCTACGAGCAGTACTTC.

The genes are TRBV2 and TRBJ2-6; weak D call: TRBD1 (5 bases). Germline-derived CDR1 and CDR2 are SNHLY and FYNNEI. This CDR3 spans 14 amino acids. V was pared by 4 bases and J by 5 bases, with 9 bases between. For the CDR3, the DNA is TGTGCCAGCAGTGTGCAGGGTAGGGCCAACGTCCTGACTTTC. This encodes CASSVQGRANVLTF.

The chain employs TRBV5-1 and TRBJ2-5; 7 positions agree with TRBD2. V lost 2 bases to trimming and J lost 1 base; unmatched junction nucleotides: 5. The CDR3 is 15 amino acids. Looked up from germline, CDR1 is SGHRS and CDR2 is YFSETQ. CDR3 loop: CASSFPGTTQETQYF. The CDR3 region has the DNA TGCGCCAGCAGCTTTCCTGGGACTACCCAAGAGACCCAGTACTTC.

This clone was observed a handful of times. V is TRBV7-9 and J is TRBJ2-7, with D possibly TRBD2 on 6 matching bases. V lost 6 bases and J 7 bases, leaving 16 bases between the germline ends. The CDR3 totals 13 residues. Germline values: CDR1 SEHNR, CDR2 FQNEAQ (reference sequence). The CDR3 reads CASSSRRGGEQYF. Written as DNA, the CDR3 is TGTGCCAGCAGTTCCAGAAGGGGAGGTGAGCAGTACTTC.

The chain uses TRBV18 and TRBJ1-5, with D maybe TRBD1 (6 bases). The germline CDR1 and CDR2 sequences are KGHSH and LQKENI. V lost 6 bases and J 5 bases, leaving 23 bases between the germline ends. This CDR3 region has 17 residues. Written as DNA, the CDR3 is TGTGCCAGCTCGCAACAGGGATTCTCCGCTCTGGATCAGCCCCAGCATTTT. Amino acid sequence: CASSQQGFSALDQPQHF.

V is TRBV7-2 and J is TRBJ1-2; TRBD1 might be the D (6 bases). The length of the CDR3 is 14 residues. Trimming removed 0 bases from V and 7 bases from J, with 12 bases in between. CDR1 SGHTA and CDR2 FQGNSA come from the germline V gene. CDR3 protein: CASSLAGQTGGYTF. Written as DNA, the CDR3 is TGTGCCAGCAGCTTAGCGGGGCAGACAGGTGGCTACACCTTC. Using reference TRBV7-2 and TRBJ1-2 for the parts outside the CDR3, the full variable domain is GAGVSQSPSNKVTEKGKDVELRCDPISGHTALYWYRQSLGQGLEFLIYFQGNSAPDKSGLPSDRFSAERTGGSVSTLTIQRTQQEDSAVYLCASSLAGQTGGYTFGSGTRLTVV.

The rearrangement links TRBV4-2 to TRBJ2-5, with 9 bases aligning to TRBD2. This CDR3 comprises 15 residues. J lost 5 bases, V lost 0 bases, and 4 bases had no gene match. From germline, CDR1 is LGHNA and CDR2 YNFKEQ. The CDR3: CASSQERGGGETQYF. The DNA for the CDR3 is TGTGCCAGCAGCCAAGAGCGGGGGGGAGGGGAGACCCAGTACTTC.

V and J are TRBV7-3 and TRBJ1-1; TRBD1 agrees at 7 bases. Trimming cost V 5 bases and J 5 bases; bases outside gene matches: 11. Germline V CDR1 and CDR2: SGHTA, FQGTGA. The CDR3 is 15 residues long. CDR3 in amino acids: CASSAQGERGTEAFF. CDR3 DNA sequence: TGTGCCAGCAGCGCCCAGGGGGAACGAGGGACTGAAGCTTTCTTT.

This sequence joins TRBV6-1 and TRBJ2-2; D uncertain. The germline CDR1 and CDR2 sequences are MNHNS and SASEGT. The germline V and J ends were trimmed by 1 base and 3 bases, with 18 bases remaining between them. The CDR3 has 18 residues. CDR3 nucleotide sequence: TGTGCCAGCAGTGAAGGGCGGCGACCCCCTCGGGACACCGGGGAGCTGTTTTTT. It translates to CASSEGRRPPRDTGELFF.

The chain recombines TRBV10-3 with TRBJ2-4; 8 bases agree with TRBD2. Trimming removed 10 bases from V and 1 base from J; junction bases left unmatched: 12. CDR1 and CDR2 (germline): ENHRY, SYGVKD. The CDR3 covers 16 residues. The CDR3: CATGGGGSSAKNIQYF. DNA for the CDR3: TGTGCCACCGGGGGGGGCGGGAGTAGTGCCAAAAACATTCAGTACTTC.

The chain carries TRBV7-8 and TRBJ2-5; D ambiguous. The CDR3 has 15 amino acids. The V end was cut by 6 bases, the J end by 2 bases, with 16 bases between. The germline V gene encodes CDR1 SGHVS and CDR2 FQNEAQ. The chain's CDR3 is CASSRRGQHQETQYF. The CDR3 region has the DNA TGTGCCAGCAGTCGACGTGGGCAGCATCAAGAGACCCAGTACTTC.

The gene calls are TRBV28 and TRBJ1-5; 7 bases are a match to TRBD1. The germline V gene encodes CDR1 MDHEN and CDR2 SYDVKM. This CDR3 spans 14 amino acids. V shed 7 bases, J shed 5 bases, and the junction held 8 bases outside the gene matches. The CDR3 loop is CASNPTGDDQPQHF. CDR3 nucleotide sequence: TGTGCCAGCAACCCAACAGGGGACGATCAGCCCCAGCATTTT.

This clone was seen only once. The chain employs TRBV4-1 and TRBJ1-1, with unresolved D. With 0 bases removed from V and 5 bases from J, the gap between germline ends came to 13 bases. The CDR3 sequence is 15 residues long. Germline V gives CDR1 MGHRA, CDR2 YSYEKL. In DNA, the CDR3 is TGCGCCAGCAGCCAAGAAATGAGGGTATGGACTGAAGCTTTCTTT. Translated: CASSQEMRVWTEAFF.

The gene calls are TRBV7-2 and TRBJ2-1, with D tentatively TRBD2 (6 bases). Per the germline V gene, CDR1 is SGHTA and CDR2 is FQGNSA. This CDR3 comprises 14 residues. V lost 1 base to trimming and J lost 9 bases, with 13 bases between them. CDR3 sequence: CASSLVWGGTEQFF. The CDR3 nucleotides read TGTGCCAGCAGCTTAGTTTGGGGCGGGACTGAGCAGTTCTTC.